These T cell receptor beta chains were read from a single sample in a study of cytomegalovirus exposure and HLA in healthy donors. Assay: immunoSEQ multiplex PCR; the TCRdb copy retains only in-frame clones and omits some. This table holds about 130,000 clones, 78% found once. The sample taken for sequencing was PBMCs. These receptors were taken from a woman aged 40 to 50 in good health and CMV-seronegative. The conserved cysteine and the conserved F or W are not part of the CDR3 here. A D gene is named only where the DNA matches it firmly.

TRBV28,.,ASSLRDAYAEQY
TRBV10-3,TRBD2,AISGRTSGTDTQY
TRBV18,TRBD1,ASSPMVSTGYAHSPLH
TRBV2,TRBD2,ASSPSGRNTGELF
TRBV5-4,.,ASSSPTTEAYGYT
TRBV7-6,TRBD2,ASSSFGSGGYNEQF
TRBV27,TRBD1,ASSGRGRETQY
TRBV5-1,TRBD2,ASSLAGGPGELF
TRBV11-3,.,ASSLVPSRTTYEQY
TRBV5-4,TRBD2,ASSLGRERDEQF
TRBV19,.,AMTAGGVDEKLF
TRBV6-5,.,ASSFLGEAF
TRBV4-2,.,ASSQEDSQPYYEQY
TRBV4-2,.,ASSQVEGETQY
TRBV28,.,ASSLSRTVSNQPQH
TRBV9,TRBD2,ASSVVGRGEQY
TRBV28,.,ASSPLAGATYEQY
TRBV5-1,.,ASSSGFGRELPKTQY
TRBV6-1,.,ASSGRTARSGNTIY
TRBV7-2,TRBD2,ASSLAVTSGSYNEQF
TRBV19,.,ASSIARQRNNSPLH
TRBV5-1,.,ASSRPGTDSPLH
TRBV20-1,.,SAYVRGYT
TRBV2,.,ASKGGPSQETQY
TRBV28,.,ASSLKSNYGYT
TRBV7-3,.,ASSLKGVDTQY
TRBV27,.,ASSLGHYNEQF
TRBV2,.,ASNGGLAKNSQY
TRBV15,.,ATSRGTEVLYEQY
TRBV28,.,ASTVSNEQF
TRBV7-9,TRBD1,ASSSPQGAAGNTIY
TRBV7-9,.,ASSLDRTAYGYT
TRBV6-7,TRBD2,ARTSGRAGSYNEQF
TRBV6-6,.,ASSSNSPLH
TRBV7-9,TRBD1,ASSAPRGLGDTEAF
TRBV11-2,.,ASSLVSGVGNQPQH
TRBV19,TRBD1,ASSIDEGRGTYEQY
TRBV5-4,TRBD2,ASSGGGGLDTQY
TRBV6-4,TRBD2,ASSASTSGGDTQY
TRBV19,TRBD1,ASGGTGRTDTQY
TRBV30,.,ACFKGISRVQPQH
TRBV4-1,.,ASSQERGGGYT
TRBV30,.,AWSVGGDQPQH
TRBV7-9,TRBD1,ASSDRDRETDTQY
TRBV27,.,ASSLIPTGATNEKLF
TRBV21-1,.,ASSKPPGPRRDGYT
TRBV27,TRBD1,ASSSADRGEKLF